Following are 26 T cell receptor beta chains from one sample sequenced in a study of blood T cell repertoires in COVID-19. Method: immunoSEQ multiplex PCR; TCRdb's copy keeps in-frame clones and lacks some. The sample contains tens of thousands of clones, around 88% of which appear only once. What was sequenced was peripheral blood. The receptors come from a human donor with active COVID-19. The donor label of this sample is uncertain.

The chain carries TRBV12-3 or TRBV12-4 and TRBJ2-2; D is uncertain. The CDR3 contains 13 residues. Deletions cut 2 bases from V and 4 bases from J, with 5 bases between. CDR3 DNA sequence: TGTGCCAGCAGTTTAAGCTTCACCGGGGAGCTGTTTTTT. Protein sequence: CASSLSFTGELFF.

The V call is TRBV18, the J call TRBJ1-1; no clear D. V dropped 7 bases and J dropped 3 bases, with 12 bases sitting between them. The germline CDR1 and CDR2 sequences are KGHSH and LQKENI. The CDR3 is made up of 13 amino acids. The CDR3 region has the DNA TGTGCCAGCTGTGAGGGCGCGGACACTGAAGCTTTCTTT. Translation gives CASCEGADTEAFF.

CDR3 nucleotide sequence: TGTGCCAGCAAAGAAAGCGGGGGGGCTTACAATGAGCAGTTCTTC. Protein sequence: CASKESGGAYNEQFF. The V and J genes are TRBV6-5 and TRBJ2-1; TRBD2 matches at 10 bases. The CDR3 loop spans 15 amino acids. The V gene end was trimmed by 7 bases and the J gene end by 4 bases; junction bases not matched to a gene: 7. Per the germline V gene, CDR1 is MNHEY and CDR2 is SVGAGI.

A few counts support this clone. The rearrangement links TRBV5-4 to TRBJ1-1; 9 bases match TRBD1. This CDR3 region has 13 residues. Germline CDR1 reads SGHNT; CDR2 reads YYREEE (reference sequence). V shed 2 bases, J shed 8 bases, and the junction held 4 bases outside the gene matches. The CDR3 loop reads CASSFGDREEAFF. In DNA, the CDR3 is TGTGCCAGCAGCTTCGGGGACAGGGAGGAAGCTTTCTTT.

V gene TRBV5-6 combines with J gene TRBJ2-7; perhaps TRBD1 as D (5 bases). Trimming pared 3 bases from V and 3 bases from J, leaving 10 bases between. This CDR3 contains 13 residues. In germline, CDR1 is SGHDT, CDR2 YYEEEE. The CDR3 DNA sequence: TGTGCCAGCAGCTGGGGCTGGGGCTACGAGCAGTACTTC. Its protein is CASSWGWGYEQYF.

The genes are TRBV5-1 and TRBJ2-1; D ambiguous. The CDR3 runs 16 residues. CDR1 and CDR2 from the germline V gene are SGHRS and YFSETQ. V was clipped by 1 base and J by 0 bases, with 11 bases between them. The chain's CDR3 is CASSLSILSSYNEQFF. The CDR3 coding sequence is TGCGCCAGCAGCTTGAGCATATTAAGCTCCTACAATGAGCAGTTCTTC.

The V call is TRBV7-8, the J call TRBJ2-5, with a weak D call TRBD1 (5 bases). Trimming took 6 bases from V and 4 from J, leaving 12 bases between them. Germline assignment: CDR1 SGHVS and CDR2 FQNEAQ. This CDR3 is built from 13 residues. The DNA of the CDR3 is TGTGCCAGCAGGTATCATCAGGGAGAGACCCAGTACTTC. Its protein product is CASRYHQGETQYF.

The chain employs TRBV12-3 or TRBV12-4 and TRBJ2-2; no reliable D call. The CDR3 length is 12 residues. V was cut by 4 bases and J by 4 bases, with 4 bases left in between. CDR3 amino acids: CASSSRTGELFF. CDR3 DNA: TGTGCCAGCAGTTCCCGCACCGGGGAGCTGTTTTTT.

DNA of the CDR3: TGTGCCTGGAGTAGCGGACTAGCGGGGGCCGGACGCCCAGATACGCAGTATTTT. This encodes CAWSSGLAGAGRPDTQYF. J is TRBJ2-3 and V is TRBV30, with 13 bases lining up with TRBD2. Trimming took 2 bases from V and 4 from J; bases not matched to a gene: 12. Germline loops: CDR1 GTSNPN, CDR2 SVGIG (reference sequence). This CDR3 comprises 18 residues. Using reference TRBV30 and TRBJ2-3 for the parts outside the CDR3, the full variable domain is SQTIHQWPATLVQPVGSPLSLECTVEGTSNPNLYWYRQAAGRGLQLLFYSVGIGQISSEVPQNLSASRPQDRQFILSSKKLLLSDSGFYLCAWSSGLAGAGRPDTQYFGPGTRLTVL.

This chain joins TRBV9 and TRBJ1-1; D not certain. The length of the CDR3 is 14 residues. CDR1 SGDLS and CDR2 YYNGEE come from the germline V gene. V lost 2 bases and J 1 base, leaving 9 bases between the germline ends. For the CDR3, the DNA is TGTGCCAGCAGCGTGGGGAGCGGGAACACTGAAGCTTTCTTT. Its translation: CASSVGSGNTEAFF.

The chain employs TRBV2 and TRBJ2-7, with D tentatively TRBD2 (5 bases). With 7 bases removed from V and 4 bases from J, the gap between germline ends came to 11 bases. CDR1 and CDR2 (germline): SNHLY, FYNNEI. This CDR3 has 12 residues. The chain's CDR3 is CASISVPYEQYF. CDR3 nucleotide sequence: TGTGCCAGCATTAGCGTACCTTACGAGCAGTACTTC.

The chain employs TRBV9 and TRBJ2-5, with 11 bases aligning to TRBD2. V dropped 6 bases and J dropped 3; count of bases not matched to a gene: 1. CDR1 is SGDLS, CDR2 YYNGEE, per germline. This CDR3 has 13 amino acids. The chain's CDR3 is CASTTSGEETQYF. Written as DNA, the CDR3 is TGTGCCAGCACGACTAGCGGGGAAGAGACCCAGTACTTC.

The rearrangement links TRBV7-9 to TRBJ2-3, with TRBD1 matching 9 bases. The CDR3 has 16 amino acids. CDR1 is SEHNR and CDR2 is FQNEAQ in the germline V gene (reference sequence). V shed 4 bases and J 0 bases; nucleotides not matched to a gene: 5. As DNA, the CDR3 is TGTGCCAGCAGCTGGTCGGGACAGGGTAGCACAGATACGCAGTATTTT. Protein sequence: CASSWSGQGSTDTQYF. Looking up the rest from reference TRBV7-9 and TRBJ2-3 gives the full variable domain: DTGVSQNPRHKITKRGQNVTFRCDPISEHNRLYWYRQTLGQGPEFLTYFQNEAQLEKSRLLSDRFSAERPKGSFSTLEIQRTEQGDSAMYLCASSWSGQGSTDTQYFGPGTRLTVL.

V is TRBV10-2 and J is TRBJ2-3, with 8 bases lining up with TRBD2. V shed 3 bases, J shed 2 bases, and the junction held 1 base outside the gene matches. The V gene's germline CDR1 is WSHSY and CDR2 SAAADI. CDR3 length: 14 residues. The CDR3 sequence: CASSDGGVTDTQYF. The CDR3, as DNA: TGCGCCAGCAGTGACGGGGGGGTCACAGATACGCAGTATTTT.

The chain couples TRBV19 to TRBJ2-6, with TRBD2 matching over 8 bases. Trimming cost V 6 bases and J 2 bases; bases outside gene matches: 3. CDR1 LNHDA and CDR2 SQIVND come from the germline V gene (reference sequence). The CDR3 has 15 residues. The CDR3 DNA sequence: TGTGCCAGTAGCCGGGAGGGGACTGGGGCCAACGTCCTGACTTTC. This codes for CASSREGTGANVLTF. The variable domain in full, with the rest retrieved from reference TRBV19 and TRBJ2-6, is DGGITQSPKYLFRKEGQNVTLSCEQNLNHDAMYWYRQDPGQGLRLIYYSQIVNDFQKGDIAEGYSVSREKKESFPLTVTSAQKNPTAFYLCASSREGTGANVLTFGAGSRLTVL.

This clone has only one observation. This chain connects TRBV4-1 to TRBJ2-7; 9 bases fit TRBD2. The V gene's germline CDR1 is MGHRA and CDR2 YSYEKL. This CDR3 is built from 14 residues. V lost 4 bases, J lost 3 bases, and 4 bases stayed unmatched. CDR3 in DNA: TGCGCCAGCAGCCGACTAGCGGAGCTCTACGAGCAGTACTTC. It codes for CASSRLAELYEQYF.

The chain joins TRBV5-1 to TRBJ2-7; 7 bases line up with TRBD1. The V and J ends lost 4 bases and 2 bases, in that order; junction bases with no gene match: 6. CDR1 is SGHRS, CDR2 YFSETQ, per germline. This CDR3 spans 14 amino acids. The CDR3 here is CASSPRQGAYEQYF. CDR3 sequence (DNA): TGCGCCAGCAGCCCCCGACAGGGAGCCTACGAGCAGTACTTC.

This chain uses TRBV29-1 with TRBJ1-2, with a weak D call TRBD1 (6 bases). V was trimmed by 0 bases and J by 8 bases, leaving 13 bases between them. CDR1 is SQVTM and CDR2 is ANQGSEA in the germline V gene. There are 13 residues in the CDR3. CDR3 amino acids: CSVEDPTGNGYTF. CDR3 nucleotides: TGCAGCGTTGAAGATCCCACAGGGAACGGCTACACCTTC.

CDR3 protein: CASSGTGNQPQHF. In DNA form, the CDR3 reads TGTGCCAGCAGCGGGACAGGGAATCAGCCCCAGCATTTT. The J gene is TRBJ1-5, the V gene TRBV28, with 9 bases aligning to TRBD1. J lost 4 bases, V lost 6 bases, and 1 base had no gene match. The CDR3 contains 13 residues. The germline gives CDR1 MDHEN, CDR2 SYDVKM.

The V and J genes are TRBV6-5 and TRBJ1-2; no firm D call. Germline assignment: CDR1 MNHEY and CDR2 SVGAGI. The CDR3 has 15 residues. V was clipped by 2 bases and J by 7 bases, with 17 bases between them. The CDR3 DNA reads as TGTGCCAGCAGTTACCCCCTCTCGAGGGAGCCTGGCTACACCTTC. It is translated as CASSYPLSREPGYTF.

This clone was detected once. The chain links TRBV18 to TRBJ2-2; perhaps TRBD1 as D (6 bases). The V end lost 8 bases, the J end lost 6 bases, and 13 bases lay between the germline ends. Germline V gives CDR1 KGHSH, CDR2 LQKENI. The CDR3 has 13 residues. In DNA, the CDR3 is TGTGCCAGCGGAATAACAGGGTCCGGGGAGCTGTTTTTT. It codes for CASGITGSGELFF.

Remarks on this clone: The same CDR3 can be traced to other DNA sequences in this sample. The rearrangement joins TRBV3-1 (or the pseudogene TRBV3-2) to TRBJ1-1; D possibly corresponds to TRBD1 (6 bases). Per the germline V gene, CDR1 is LGHDT and CDR2 is YNNKEL (reference sequence). The CDR3 runs 14 residues. V lost 4 bases and J lost 1, with 10 bases in between. CDR3 residues: CASSPRDKNTEAFF. The CDR3, as DNA: TGTGCCAGCAGCCCCCGGGACAAGAACACTGAAGCTTTCTTT.

The V gene is TRBV27, the J gene TRBJ1-2, with D possibly being TRBD1 (5 bases). The CDR3 covers 16 residues. Germline CDR1 reads MNHEY; CDR2 reads SMNVEV (reference sequence). Trimming took 4 bases from V and 0 from J, leaving 15 bases between them. Here the CDR3 reads CASSSWASGSNYGYTF. The CDR3 nucleotides are TGTGCCAGCAGTTCCTGGGCTTCAGGGTCTAACTATGGCTACACCTTC.

The rearrangement uses TRBV29-1 and TRBJ2-5; D unclear. The V end was cut by 6 bases, the J end by 3 bases, with 11 bases between. This CDR3 is 12 amino acids long. CDR1 SQVTM and CDR2 ANQGSEA come from the germline V gene. The CDR3 spells CSVRIREETQYF. CDR3 in DNA: TGCAGCGTCCGGATTCGGGAAGAGACCCAGTACTTC. Complete variable domain (other parts from reference TRBV29-1 and TRBJ2-5): SAVISQKPSRDICQRGTSLTIQCQVDSQVTMMFWYRQQPGQSLTLIATANQGSEATYESGFVIDKFPISRPNLTFSTLTVSNMSPEDSSIYLCSVRIREETQYFGPGTRLLVL.

V gene TRBV29-1 combines with J gene TRBJ1-1; the match to TRBD1 covers 12 bases. The trim removed 3 bases at V and 8 bases at J, leaving 7 bases unmatched. The length of the CDR3 is 14 residues. Germline CDR1 SQVTM, CDR2 ANQGSEA. The CDR3 bases are TGCAGCGTTGATCTCGGGACAGGGGGCTCGGAAGCTTTCTTT. This sequence encodes CSVDLGTGGSEAFF.

The rearrangement joins TRBV4-3 to TRBJ2-7; 8 bases match TRBD1. V lost 0 bases and J lost 2; bases outside the gene matches: 9. CDR1 is LGHNA and CDR2 is YSLEER in the germline V gene. This CDR3 is built from 17 residues. CDR3 in amino acids: CASSQEPPTGVAYEQYF. DNA of the CDR3: TGCGCCAGCAGCCAAGAGCCCCCGACAGGGGTCGCCTACGAGCAGTACTTC.